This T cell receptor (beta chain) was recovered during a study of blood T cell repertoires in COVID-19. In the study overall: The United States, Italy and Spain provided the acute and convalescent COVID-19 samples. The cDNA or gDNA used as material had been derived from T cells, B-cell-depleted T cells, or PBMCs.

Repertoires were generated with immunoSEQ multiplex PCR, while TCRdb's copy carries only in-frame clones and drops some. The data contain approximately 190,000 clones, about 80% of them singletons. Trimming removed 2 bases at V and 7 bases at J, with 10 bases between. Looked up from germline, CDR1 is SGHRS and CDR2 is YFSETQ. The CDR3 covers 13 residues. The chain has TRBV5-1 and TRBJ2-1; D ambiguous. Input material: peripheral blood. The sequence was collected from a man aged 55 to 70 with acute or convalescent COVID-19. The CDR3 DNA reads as TGCGCCAGCAGCTTAACCCTCCAGAATGAGCAGTTCTTC. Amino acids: CASSLTLQNEQFF.